Listed here is a single T cell receptor (beta chain). This sample was taken from a study of blood T cell repertoires in COVID-19. Trimming took off 5 bases at V and 5 bases at J, with 20 bases between the two ends. Germline V CDR1 and CDR2: SGHRS, YFSETQ. The CDR3 consists of 15 residues. The method was immunoSEQ multiplex PCR; TCRdb's version includes in-frame clones alone and lacks a portion of them. This sample has roughly 250,000 clones, with about nine tenths found just once. What was sequenced was PBMCs or T cells enriched from blood (not recorded which). This sequence joins TRBV5-1 and TRBJ2-7; D perhaps matches TRBD1 (6 bases). This receptor was identified in a man aged 50-59 years who had been exposed to COVID-19. The CDR3 nucleotides read TGCGCCAGCAGGGGGGCCGTATGGGGGTACGACGAGCAGTACTTC. The encoded protein is CASRGAVWGYDEQYF.